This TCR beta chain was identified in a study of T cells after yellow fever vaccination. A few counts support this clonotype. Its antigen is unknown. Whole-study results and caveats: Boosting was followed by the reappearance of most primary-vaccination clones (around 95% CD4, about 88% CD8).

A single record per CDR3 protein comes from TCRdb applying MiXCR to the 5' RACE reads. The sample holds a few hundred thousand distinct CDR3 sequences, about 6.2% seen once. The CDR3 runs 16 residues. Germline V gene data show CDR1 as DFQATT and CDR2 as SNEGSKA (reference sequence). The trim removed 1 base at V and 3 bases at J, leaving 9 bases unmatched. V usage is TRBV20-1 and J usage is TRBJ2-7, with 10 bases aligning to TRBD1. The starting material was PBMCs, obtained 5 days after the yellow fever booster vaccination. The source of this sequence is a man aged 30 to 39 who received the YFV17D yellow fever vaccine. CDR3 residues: CSARVQTGTGDYEQYF. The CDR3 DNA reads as TGCAGTGCTAGAGTACAAACCGGGACAGGGGACTACGAGCAGTACTTC.